This TCR beta chain was sequenced for a study of cytomegalovirus exposure and HLA in healthy donors. Amplification used 60 Vbeta primers and 13 Jbeta primers. The method was immunoSEQ multiplex PCR; TCRdb's version includes in-frame clones alone and lacks a portion of them. This sample has more than 150,000 clones; 87% occur once, and the top ten carry roughly 0.23%. To note about this clone: Its antigen is currently unknown. One end of the junction does not line up with germline, which may come from a read error.

Study-level points and caveats: The study recorded some 160 TCR beta chains that were cytomegalovirus-associated.

Germline CDR1 SEHNR, CDR2 FQNEAQ (reference sequence). This CDR3 contains 12 residues. The sequence was collected from a girl under two years old in good health and CMV-seronegative. V gene TRBV7-9 combines with J gene TRBJ2-7; D gene ambiguous. Source material: PBMCs. CDR3 loop: CSSSLDIYEQYF. CDR3 DNA sequence: TGTTCCAGCAGCTTAGACATCTACGAGCAGTACTTC.